This T cell receptor (beta chain) comes out of a study of CD8 T cells in ankylosing spondylitis. A single record per CDR3 protein comes from TCRdb applying MiXCR to the 5' RACE reads. The repertoire holds approximately 260,000 distinct CDR3 sequences, about a sixth seen once, with around 33% in the top ten. Findings and caveats of the study: Clones tied to disease were said to be significantly enriched in matched ankylosing spondylitis synovial fluid.

Trimming pared 2 bases from V and 0 bases from J, leaving 13 bases between. Germline CDR1 is MGHRA and CDR2 is YSYEKL. This CDR3 is 16 amino acids long. This clonotype was detected a few times. Its matching antigen is unknown. The sequenced material came from blood, either unsorted or a sorted T cell fraction (not recorded which). The TCR originated in a male donor with ankylosing spondylitis or in good health (not recorded which). The chain carries TRBV4-1 and TRBJ1-1; D may be TRBD1 (5 bases). For the CDR3, the DNA is TGCGCCAGCAGCCAACCAACGGGGCCCATGAACACTGAAGCTTTCTTT. This gives the protein CASSQPTGPMNTEAFF.